Listed below are T cell receptor beta chains from one sample, sequenced in a study of blood T cell repertoires in COVID-19. Using immunoSEQ multiplex PCR, the repertoire was profiled, and TCRdb retains in-frame clones only, with some absent. The data show roughly 250,000 clones, around 82% seen once. The sequenced material came from peripheral blood. The receptors derive from an elderly woman with active or convalescent COVID-19. Each CDR3 is given without its conserved first and last residue.

TRBV7-2	15	ASSLGLGRDDYNEQF
TRBV2	13	ASSGLAGGLYEQY
TRBV6-2/TRBV6-3	14	ASSPLGAGLQETQY
TRBV6-5	12	ASSYFGRDTEAF
TRBV29-1	12	SVTGTGMNTEAF
TRBV19	14	ASSSPRTGLSYEQY
TRBV2	12	ASRDRVGNTEAF
TRBV29-1	11	SVRRDRGAGYT
TRBV3-1/TRBV3-2	12	ASRAVGSYNEQF
TRBV28	9	ASSSLYEQY